The T cell receptor beta chain under discussion was sequenced for a study of CD8 T cells in Susac syndrome. About the research overall: Among the sequenced Susac syndrome patients, more than five had active disease while 8 or 9 were in remission. Treatment at blood withdrawal was none, corticosteroids, or intravenous immunoglobulin alone in Susac syndrome patients.

Random hexamers were used to reverse transcribe about 0.5 to 1 ug of RNA. Amplification of TCR beta CDR3 used immunoSEQ multiplex PCR across 54 Vbeta and 13 Jbeta. TCRdb redid the calling of the immunoSEQ multiplex PCR reads with MiXCR, one entry per CDR3 protein. The sample shows more than 150,000 distinct CDR3 sequences, about 94% of them seen only once. Purification of the CD8+ and CD4+ T cells relied on negative isolation, and TEMRA cells underwent FACS enrichment. Germline V gene data show CDR1 as SGHDN and CDR2 as FVKESK. CDR3 length: 14 residues. Trimming left V 3 bases short and J 8 bases short, with 13 bases between.

This clonotype was sampled from a human donor with Susac syndrome. The chain has TRBV14 and TRBJ1-4, with no clear D. Sequencing was carried out using CD4+ T cells from PBMCs. The CDR3 is CASSQPSRPEKLFF. CDR3 DNA: TGTGCCAGCAGCCAGCCAAGCAGACCAGAAAAACTGTTTTTT.